This T cell receptor beta chain was sequenced in a study of T cell responses to AZD1222 COVID-19 vaccine. Study-wide results and limits: Clonal diversity was possibly underestimated, and white British individuals and females predominated among donors. Spike-specific TCRs gained breadth and depth after people received two AZD1222 doses. In all cases, repertoires were sampled only after the peak T cell response.

Looked up from germline, CDR1 is MNHEY and CDR2 is SVGAGI. The V gene lost 7 bases and the J gene lost 6 bases, with 7 bases spanning the gap. The CDR3 totals 11 residues. In regard to this clone: The antigen is undetermined.

Here immunoSEQ multiplex PCR was the method, and the copy in TCRdb shows in-frame clones only, minus some. This repertoire shows some 140,000 clones, approximately 91% found once; its top ten account for under 6%. Whether given at about 4 or about 12 weeks, second doses were pooled. The V and J genes are TRBV6-5 and TRBJ2-1, with D unresolved. The receptor was derived from an adult who received the AZD1222 COVID-19 vaccine. This specimen was peripheral blood, taken 28 days after the second AZD1222 dose. In DNA, the CDR3 is TGTGCCAGCAATAACCTCAATGAGCAGTTCTTC. This translates into CASNNLNEQFF.